The present T cell receptor beta chain was sequenced within a study of cytomegalovirus exposure and HLA in healthy donors. This clone was seen once. PCR amplification relied on 60 Vbeta primers (plus 13 Jbeta primers). The method was immunoSEQ multiplex PCR; TCRdb's version includes in-frame clones alone and lacks a portion of them. The table has around 150,000 clones, under 75% seen once. V lost 0 bases to trimming and J lost 3 bases; unmatched junction nucleotides: 8. The germline V gene has CDR1 SGHNT and CDR2 YYREEE (reference sequence). The CDR3 has 17 amino acids. Sequenced input: PBMCs. The chain combines TRBV5-4 with TRBJ1-5; 8 bases are shared with TRBD1. This TCR was sampled from an older woman in good health and CMV-seropositive. Here the CDR3 reads CASSLGGGTGDNQPQHF. CDR3 nucleotides: TGTGCCAGCAGCTTGGGTGGAGGGACAGGCGACAATCAGCCCCAGCATTTT.